Listed below are T cell receptor beta chains from one sample, sequenced in a study of T cell changes during pregnancy in multiple sclerosis. Assay: immunoSEQ multiplex PCR; the TCRdb copy retains only in-frame clones and omits some. Here the sample spans fewer than 150,000 clones, less than 97% being singletons. The sequencing used peripheral blood, collected after pregnancy. The receptor set was obtained from a female donor with multiple sclerosis, enrolled in a pregnancy study. Each CDR3 is given with its conserved first and last residue. Each record gives: V gene, J gene, clone size, D gene, CDR3 DNA, CDR3 protein. A D gene is named only where the DNA matches it firmly. Size is stated for part of the rows, as once, few or many counts, or as a class when the clone is expanded.

V gene: TRBV19
J gene: TRBJ2-7
clone size: .
D gene: TRBD2
CDR3 DNA: TGTGCCAGTAGTATGCCCGGGAGGAAAAACGAGCAGTACTTC
CDR3 protein: CASSMPGRKNEQYF

V gene: TRBV7-8
J gene: TRBJ1-2
clone size: .
D gene: .
CDR3 DNA: TGTGCCAGCAGCTTGACAGGAGAAGGCTACACCTTC
CDR3 protein: CASSLTGEGYTF

V gene: TRBV10-3
J gene: TRBJ1-5
clone size: .
D gene: .
CDR3 DNA: TGTGCCATCAGTGAGGGCGGGGAAGCGAATCAGCCCCAGCATTTT
CDR3 protein: CAISEGGEANQPQHF

V gene: TRBV28
J gene: TRBJ2-7
clone size: .
D gene: .
CDR3 DNA: TGTGCCAGCAGTTTTAACGGTGTTAGCAGCTACGAGCAGTACTTC
CDR3 protein: CASSFNGVSSYEQYF

V gene: TRBV4-1
J gene: TRBJ1-5
clone size: .
D gene: TRBD1
CDR3 DNA: TGCGCCAGCAGCTTCGGACAGGGTAGGCCGGATCAGCCCCAGCATTTT
CDR3 protein: CASSFGQGRPDQPQHF

V gene: TRBV5-6
J gene: TRBJ2-1
clone size: .
D gene: TRBD2
CDR3 DNA: TGTGCCAGCAGCTTACGGACTAGTGGTGGCAATGAGCAGTTCTTC
CDR3 protein: CASSLRTSGGNEQFF

V gene: TRBV7-9
J gene: TRBJ2-3
clone size: .
D gene: .
CDR3 DNA: TGTGCCAGCAGCTTAGAGGGACTAGATACGCAGTATTTT
CDR3 protein: CASSLEGLDTQYF

V gene: TRBV28
J gene: TRBJ2-1
clone size: .
D gene: TRBD1
CDR3 DNA: TGTGCCAGCAGTTCAGAATCCGGGACAGCGGTAGGCAATGAGCAGTTCTTC
CDR3 protein: CASSSESGTAVGNEQFF

V gene: TRBV28
J gene: TRBJ2-7
clone size: once
D gene: .
CDR3 DNA: TGTGCCAGCAGGACGGCCGTACTTAGCCACGAGCAGTACTTC
CDR3 protein: CASRTAVLSHEQYF

V gene: TRBV6-5
J gene: TRBJ2-2
clone size: .
D gene: .
CDR3 DNA: TGTGCCAGCAGTTACGACAACAGCAACACCGGGGAGCTGTTTTTT
CDR3 protein: CASSYDNSNTGELFF

V gene: TRBV29-1
J gene: TRBJ1-2
clone size: .
D gene: TRBD1
CDR3 DNA: TGCAGCGTGGCCGGGACAGGGACCGACTACACCTTC
CDR3 protein: CSVAGTGTDYTF

V gene: TRBV19
J gene: TRBJ2-1
clone size: .
D gene: .
CDR3 DNA: TGTGCCACCGCCCCGAGCGCAGACAATGAGCAGTTCTTC
CDR3 protein: CATAPSADNEQFF

V gene: TRBV18
J gene: TRBJ2-2
clone size: .
D gene: TRBD2
CDR3 DNA: TGTGCCAGCTCAACAGGGACTAGCGTTCGAGTCAGCGGGGAGCTGTTTTTT
CDR3 protein: CASSTGTSVRVSGELFF

V gene: TRBV5-4
J gene: TRBJ2-7
clone size: once
D gene: .
CDR3 DNA: TGTGCCAGCAGCCGCGATCCCTACGAGCAGTACTTC
CDR3 protein: CASSRDPYEQYF

V gene: TRBV6-5
J gene: TRBJ1-5
clone size: .
D gene: .
CDR3 DNA: TGTGCCAGCAGTTACCGAGGGAAAAACCAGCCCCAGCATTTT
CDR3 protein: CASSYRGKNQPQHF

V gene: TRBV28
J gene: TRBJ1-5
clone size: .
D gene: TRBD1
CDR3 DNA: TGTGCCAGCAGGGGGCGAGGGGGCGCCTCGCCCCAGCATTTT
CDR3 protein: CASRGRGGASPQHF

V gene: TRBV28
J gene: TRBJ1-3
clone size: .
D gene: TRBD1
CDR3 DNA: TGTGCCAGCAGAAACGCAGGGGGAGGCTCTGGAAACACCATATATTTT
CDR3 protein: CASRNAGGGSGNTIYF

V gene: TRBV7-8
J gene: TRBJ2-1
clone size: .
D gene: TRBD2
CDR3 DNA: TGTGCCAGCAGCTCGAGGGCTCGGGCGGGAGGAGATGAGCAGTTCTTC
CDR3 protein: CASSSRARAGGDEQFF

V gene: TRBV19
J gene: TRBJ2-1
clone size: .
D gene: .
CDR3 DNA: TGTGCCAGTAGTTTGAGCGGTAGCTCCTACAATGAGCAGTTCTTC
CDR3 protein: CASSLSGSSYNEQFF

V gene: TRBV27
J gene: TRBJ1-2
clone size: .
D gene: TRBD1
CDR3 DNA: TGTGCCAGCAGTTTCCACGGACAGGGGGCTAACTATGGCTACACCTTC
CDR3 protein: CASSFHGQGANYGYTF

V gene: TRBV7-9
J gene: TRBJ2-2
clone size: .
D gene: TRBD2
CDR3 DNA: TGTGCCAGCAGCCTAGCAGCGGGAGAGACCGGGGAGCTGTTTTTT
CDR3 protein: CASSLAAGETGELFF

V gene: TRBV29-1
J gene: TRBJ1-2
clone size: .
D gene: .
CDR3 DNA: TGCAGCGCTGACCAGGGTGGCTACACCTTC
CDR3 protein: CSADQGGYTF